The T cell receptor beta chain under discussion was sequenced for a study of control samples from healthy donors and cancer patients. Comment on this clone: At one boundary the junction diverges from the germline segment, which might be a read error.

The CDR3 loop spans 12 amino acids. Germline V gene sequence: CDR1 SEHNR, CDR2 FQNEAQ (reference sequence). TCRdb keeps only in-frame clones here, not all; method: immunoSEQ multiplex PCR. The table records about 140,000 clones, roughly nine tenths of them present only once. This sequence originates from a woman in her 30s in good health. The chain recombines TRBV7-9 with TRBJ1-2; D gene unclear. The specimen was blood. For the CDR3, the DNA is TGTGCCAGCAGCTCTAACGCCCGGCCGGGCCCCTTC. Amino acid sequence: CASSSNARPGPF.